The sequence of this T cell receptor beta chain was determined in a study of cytotoxic CD8 clonotypes in ibrutinib-treated CLL. Study information: Across samples, productive templates numbered around 260,000 and productive rearrangements reached 94,082 on average.

Concerning this clone itself: The antigen is not known.

Study results and limitations: Public clonotypes were uncommon and contracted or stayed stable on treatment. Against age-matched healthy donors, baseline clonality ran higher and tracked circulating CD8+ T-cell counts.

Measured with immunoSEQ multiplex PCR; TCRdb has only the in-frame clones, and not every one. The profile covers some 150,000 clones, with approximately 80% appearing a single time and 6.5% to 8% taken by the ten largest. CDR1 SEHNR and CDR2 FQNEAQ come from the germline V gene (reference sequence). Trimming removed 5 bases at V and 4 bases at J, with 15 bases between. The CDR3 spans 15 residues. Material: PBMCs, obtained after 36 months of ibrutinib treatment. V usage is TRBV7-9 and J usage is TRBJ2-1, with D perhaps TRBD1 (6 bases). The source is a human donor with chronic lymphocytic leukemia. Written as DNA, the CDR3 is TGTGCCAGCAGCCATAACCGGGACACATACAATGAGCAGTTCTTC. Protein sequence: CASSHNRDTYNEQFF.